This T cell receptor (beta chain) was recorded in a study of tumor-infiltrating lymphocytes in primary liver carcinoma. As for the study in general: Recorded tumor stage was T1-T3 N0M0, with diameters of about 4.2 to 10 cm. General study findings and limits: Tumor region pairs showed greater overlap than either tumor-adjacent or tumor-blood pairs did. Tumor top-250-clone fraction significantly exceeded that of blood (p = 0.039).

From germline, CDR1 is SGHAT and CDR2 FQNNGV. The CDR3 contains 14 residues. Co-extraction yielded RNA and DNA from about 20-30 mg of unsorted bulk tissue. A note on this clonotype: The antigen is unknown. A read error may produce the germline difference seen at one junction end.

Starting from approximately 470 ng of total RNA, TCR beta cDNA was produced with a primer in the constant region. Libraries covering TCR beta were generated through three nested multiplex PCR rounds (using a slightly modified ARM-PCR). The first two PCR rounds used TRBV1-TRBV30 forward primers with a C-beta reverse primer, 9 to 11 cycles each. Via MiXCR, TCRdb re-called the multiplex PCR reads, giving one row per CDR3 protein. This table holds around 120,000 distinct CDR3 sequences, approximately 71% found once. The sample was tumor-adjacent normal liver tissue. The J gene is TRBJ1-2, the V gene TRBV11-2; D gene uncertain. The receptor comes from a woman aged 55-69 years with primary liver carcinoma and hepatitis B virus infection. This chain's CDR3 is CASSLTRSDYGCTF. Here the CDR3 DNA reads TGTGCCAGCAGCTTAACTAGGTCGGACTATGGCTGCACCTTC.